The next 10 T cell receptor beta chains were all read from a single sample in a study of Ad26.COV2.S vaccination and SARS-CoV-2 variants. TCRdb's table, derived via immunoSEQ multiplex PCR, lists solely in-frame clones and lacks some. The table shows hundreds of thousands of clones, with more than 70% occurring only once. The treatment here: 19 received Ad26.COV2.S at low or high dose, single or two shots; 5 received placebo; per-sample allocation not given. Collection of the samples took place on day 63 after the first injection of vaccine or placebo. The specimen comprised peripheral blood, sampled in a trial of Ad26.COV2.S vaccine versus placebo. The receptors stem from a person aged 18-60 years who received the Ad26.COV2.S COVID-19 vaccine or a placebo.

V is TRBV2 and J is TRBJ1-1, with D possibly matching TRBD1 (5 bases). The CDR3 length is 16 residues. CDR1 is SNHLY and CDR2 is FYNNEI in the germline V gene. V dropped 3 bases and J dropped 1 base, with 15 bases sitting between them. Written as DNA, the CDR3 is TGTGCCAGCAGTGAGACAGTATGGACGCCGAACACTGAAGCTTTCTTT. The encoded protein is CASSETVWTPNTEAFF.

The genes are TRBV4-3 and TRBJ1-5; D is ambiguous. Trimming took 0 bases from V and 11 from J, leaving 14 bases between them. The CDR3 runs to 14 residues. The germline CDR1 and CDR2 sequences are LGHNA and YSLEER. Written as DNA, the CDR3 is TGCGCCAGCAGCCAAGAGATAGGGCCGCGGGCCCAGCATTTT. Translating gives CASSQEIGPRAQHF.

The chain links TRBV5-1 to TRBJ2-5, with a weak D call TRBD1 (6 bases). V was pared by 1 base and J by 0 bases, with 7 bases between. The CDR3 is made up of 14 amino acids. Germline CDR1 and CDR2: SGHRS and YFSETQ. CDR3 in DNA: TGCGCCAGCAGCTTGAGGGGGTACCAAGAGACCCAGTACTTC. It codes for CASSLRGYQETQYF.

CDR3 protein: CASSYSGSGYEQYF. The CDR3 bases are TGTGCCAGCAGTTATAGCGGGAGCGGCTACGAGCAGTACTTC. The J gene is TRBJ2-7, the V gene TRBV2; 9 nucleotides line up with TRBD2. Germline assignment: CDR1 SNHLY and CDR2 FYNNEI. The V segment lost 5 bases and the J segment 3 bases; nucleotides outside the gene matches: 5. This CDR3 spans 14 amino acids.

This chain links TRBV4-1 with TRBJ1-2; 12 nucleotides line up with TRBD1. Losses at the gene ends were 0 bases for V and 3 bases for J; bases not matched to a gene: 5. Germline lookup yields CDR1 MGHRA and CDR2 YSYEKL. CDR3 length: 17 residues. The chain's CDR3 is CASSQEGTGGNYYGYTF. For the CDR3, the DNA is TGCGCCAGCAGCCAAGAAGGGACAGGGGGCAATTACTATGGCTACACCTTC.

The chain joins TRBV6-2 or TRBV6-3 to TRBJ1-1, with 7 nucleotides matching TRBD1. The V and J ends lost 6 bases and 3 bases, in that order; junction bases with no gene match: 13. CDR1 MNHEY and CDR2 SVGEGT come from the germline V gene. This CDR3 spans 16 amino acids. CDR3 sequence: CASSRDSIPRDTEAFF. CDR3 DNA: TGTGCCAGCAGCAGGGACAGCATACCTCGGGACACTGAAGCTTTCTTT.

This chain's CDR3 is CASSLEGAGARYEQYF. In nucleotides, the CDR3 is TGTGCCAGCAGTCTCGAAGGAGCGGGGGCCCGCTACGAGCAGTACTTC. V and J are TRBV6-6 and TRBJ2-7, with TRBD2 matching 8 bases. The CDR3 has 16 amino acids. The J segment lost 3 bases and the V segment lost 5 bases, leaving 12 bases of the junction unmatched. Germline V gene sequence: CDR1 MNHNY, CDR2 SVGAGI (reference sequence).

This clone is a singleton in its sample. This sequence joins TRBV13 and TRBJ2-5; 8 bases are shared with TRBD1. The CDR3 consists of 14 residues. From germline, CDR1 is PRHDT and CDR2 FYEKMQ (reference sequence). V lost 5 bases and J lost 5; bases outside the gene matches: 7. CDR3 DNA: TGTGCCAGCAGCACTGACAGGGGCGAGGAGACCCAGTACTTC. As protein: CASSTDRGEETQYF.

The chain joins TRBV27 to TRBJ2-7; possible D gene TRBD1, 6 bases. V lost 1 base and J lost 4, with 17 bases in between. Germline-derived CDR1 and CDR2 are MNHEY and SMNVEV (reference sequence). This CDR3 region has 16 residues. The CDR3 loop is CASSLLAGTIPYEQYF. CDR3 sequence (DNA): TGTGCCAGCAGTTTATTGGCCGGGACAATCCCTTACGAGCAGTACTTC.

V gene TRBV18 combines with J gene TRBJ2-7, with TRBD1 matching over 10 bases. Germline assignment: CDR1 KGHSH and CDR2 LQKENI. The CDR3 spans 15 residues. J was trimmed by 5 bases and V by 5 bases; bases with no gene match: 9. CDR3 region: CASSVTGTGAHEQYF. For the CDR3, the DNA is TGTGCCAGCTCAGTTACCGGGACAGGGGCCCACGAGCAGTACTTC.